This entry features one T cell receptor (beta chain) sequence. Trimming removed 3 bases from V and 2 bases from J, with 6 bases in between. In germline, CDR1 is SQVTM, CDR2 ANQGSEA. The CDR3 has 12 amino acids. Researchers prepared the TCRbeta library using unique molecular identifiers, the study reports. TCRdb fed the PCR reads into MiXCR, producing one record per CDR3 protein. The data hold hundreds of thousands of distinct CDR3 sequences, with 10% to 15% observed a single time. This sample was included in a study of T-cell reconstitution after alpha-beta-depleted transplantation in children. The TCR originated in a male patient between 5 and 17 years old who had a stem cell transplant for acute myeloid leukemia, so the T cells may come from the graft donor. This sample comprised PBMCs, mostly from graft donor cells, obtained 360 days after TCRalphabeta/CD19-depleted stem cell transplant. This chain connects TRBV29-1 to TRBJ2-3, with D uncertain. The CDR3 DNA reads TGCAGCGTTGACAGAATCACAGATACGCAGTATTTT. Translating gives CSVDRITDTQYF.